The clone carrying this T cell receptor (beta chain) was seen more than once but under ten times. Antigen unknown. The data derive from a study of T-cell memory formation after mild COVID-19. CDR3 size: 16 residues. The V gene end was trimmed by 5 bases and the J gene end by 2 bases; junction bases not matched to a gene: 9. Employing constant-segment primers, 5'RACE generated TCR alpha and TCR beta cDNA libraries bearing sample barcodes and UMIs. TCRdb reprocessed the 5' RACE reads with MiXCR, giving one entry per CDR3 protein. The data hold 35,000 to 45,000 distinct CDR3 sequences, with about 7.3% observed a single time. Findings and limits, study-wide: Clones that shrank (day 15 to 85) were balanced CD4/CD8, whereas later expanders leaned CD4+. Detection of some responders pre-infection suggested pre-existing cross-reactive memory T cells participated.

The chain recombines TRBV12-3 or TRBV12-4 with TRBJ1-5; 7 bases are a match to TRBD1. The sequenced material came from PBMCs or a T cell subset sorted from them (not recorded which). The sequence came from a man between 18 and 29 years old who had mild COVID-19 (a few samples of this study predate the infection). Cell type and time point are not known. The CDR3 DNA follows: TGTGCCAGCAGTCGGACAGGCGGCTTGGGCAATCAGCCCCAGCATTTT. This encodes CASSRTGGLGNQPQHF.